This TCR beta chain was identified during a study of cytomegalovirus exposure and HLA in healthy donors. It was with 60 Vbeta and 13 Jbeta primers that the PCR ran. Produced via immunoSEQ multiplex PCR; TCRdb's table is partial and in-frame only. Among around 130,000 clones listed, 77% were seen once. Sequenced material: PBMCs. This receptor was taken from a woman aged 60-75 years in good health and CMV-seronegative.

This CDR3 reads CASSGLYDEQYF. CDR3 in DNA: TGTGCCAGCAGCGGCCTATACGACGAGCAGTACTTC. This sequence joins TRBV9 and TRBJ2-7; D remains ambiguous. The CDR3 is made up of 12 amino acids. The V gene's germline CDR1 is SGDLS and CDR2 YYNGEE. V shed 3 bases and J shed 5 bases, with 9 bases lying between them.